Presented here are 27 T cell receptor beta chains from one specimen sequenced in a study of T cells in Graves' hyperthyroidism and ophthalmopathy. Regions amplified from RNA transcripts were the TCR beta CDR3 regions. With the HTBI primer set, the TCR CDR3 went through a first round of RT-PCR. TCRdb reanalysed the multiplex PCR reads using MiXCR and keeps one entry per CDR3 protein. The data hold about 610,000 distinct CDR3 sequences, with roughly 15% observed a single time. Sequences were obtained from blood. Receptor source: a woman in her forties with Graves' ophthalmopathy.

This clonotype came up many times. The chain couples TRBV12-3 or TRBV12-4 to TRBJ1-5, with D hard to call. With 4 bases removed from V and 0 bases from J, the gap between germline ends came to 16 bases. The CDR3 consists of 17 residues. The CDR3 bases are TGTGCCAGCAGTTCATCTTATAAAAGATATAGCAATCAGCCCCAGCATTTT. The encoded protein is CASSSSYKRYSNQPQHF.

The V call is TRBV13, the J call TRBJ2-7; 7 bases align to TRBD2. Germline V gives CDR1 PRHDT, CDR2 FYEKMQ (reference sequence). The CDR3 covers 12 residues. V lost 6 bases to trimming and J lost 11 bases; unmatched junction nucleotides: 10. Here the CDR3 DNA reads TGTGCCAGCAGTCTGGGCGGGGGACTTAAGTACTTC. Its translation is CASSLGGGLKYF.

Many counts were recorded for this clonotype. The genes are TRBV28 and TRBJ1-1; unclear D gene. The germline V gene encodes CDR1 MDHEN and CDR2 SYDVKM. V was clipped by 5 bases and J by 0 bases, with 13 bases between them. This CDR3 contains 15 residues. In DNA form, the CDR3 reads TGTGCCAGCAGTAAGTCAGGCCTCATGAACACTGAAGCTTTCTTT. The encoded protein is CASSKSGLMNTEAFF.

This clonotype was observed at least ten times. This chain uses TRBV9 with TRBJ2-2; D remains ambiguous. The CDR3 contains 13 residues. Trimming took off 0 bases at V and 5 bases at J, with 5 bases between the two ends. Germline CDR1 is SGDLS and CDR2 is YYNGEE. CDR3 residues: CASSVEGTGELFF. CDR3 nucleotides: TGTGCCAGCAGCGTAGAAGGGACCGGGGAGCTGTTTTTT.

The chain recombines TRBV28 with TRBJ2-5; D gene uncertain. V was shortened by 8 bases and J by 5 bases, with 21 bases between the two germline ends. The CDR3 is 15 residues long. CDR1 and CDR2 from the germline V gene are MDHEN and SYDVKM. The DNA for the CDR3 is TGTGCCAGCCTACCCTCTCTTCGACTGAGGGAGACCCAGTACTTC. Protein product: CASLPSLRLRETQYF.

There are many counts of this clonotype. The chain recombines TRBV12-3 or TRBV12-4 with TRBJ1-5; D not certain. This CDR3 is built from 13 residues. Trimming shortened V by 6 bases and J by 0 bases, and 6 bases separated the two germline ends. CDR3 sequence: CASRQNSNQPQHF. The CDR3 DNA reads TGTGCCAGCAGACAAAATAGCAATCAGCCCCAGCATTTT.

This clonotype has only a few counts. The chain employs TRBV6-5 and TRBJ1-1; D may be TRBD1 (5 bases). The V and J ends lost 2 bases and 3 bases respectively, with 19 bases between them. CDR1 and CDR2 from the germline V gene are MNHEY and SVGAGI. This CDR3 contains 17 residues. DNA for the CDR3: TGTGCCAGCAGTTACACGCCGTTCCGGCAGGGCGACACTGAAGCTTTCTTT. This translates into CASSYTPFRQGDTEAFF.

This clonotype was recorded many times. The CDR3 spells CASSEWYPRGLDQPQHF. CDR3 sequence (DNA): TGTGCCAGCAGCGAATGGTATCCCAGGGGGCTTGATCAGCCCCAGCATTTT. The chain couples TRBV7-3 to TRBJ1-5, with 8 bases aligning to TRBD1. The CDR3 contains 17 residues. V lost 5 bases, J lost 5 bases, and 14 bases stayed unmatched. The germline V gene encodes CDR1 SGHTA and CDR2 FQGTGA.

V is TRBV11-2 and J is TRBJ2-2; no reliable D call. V was trimmed by 0 bases and J by 4 bases, leaving 6 bases between them. From germline, CDR1 is SGHAT and CDR2 FQNNGV. This CDR3 is 14 amino acids long. For the CDR3, the DNA is TGTGCCAGCAGCTTAGAGTATGTCACCGGGGAGCTGTTTTTT. Protein: CASSLEYVTGELFF.

The chain links TRBV20-1 to TRBJ2-4; tentatively, D is TRBD2 (6 bases). The germline gives CDR1 DFQATT, CDR2 SNEGSKA (reference sequence). The CDR3 covers 14 residues. Trimming stripped 0 bases from V and 1 base from J, with 7 bases between. The CDR3 here is CSARERGAKNIQYF. DNA of the CDR3: TGCAGTGCTAGAGAACGGGGGGCCAAAAACATTCAGTACTTC.

This clonotype was seen repeatedly, ten times or more. The chain joins TRBV29-1 to TRBJ1-2; D is unclear. The CDR3 is 14 residues long. V lost 1 base and J 4 bases, leaving 13 bases between the germline ends. From germline, CDR1 is SQVTM and CDR2 ANQGSEA. CDR3 region: CSVEVSWGGYGYTF. CDR3 in DNA: TGCAGCGTTGAAGTCTCCTGGGGTGGCTATGGCTACACCTTC. The full variable domain, with the rest looked up from reference TRBV29-1 and TRBJ1-2, is SAVISQKPSRDICQRGTSLTIQCQVDSQVTMMFWYRQQPGQSLTLIATANQGSEATYESGFVIDKFPISRPNLTFSTLTVSNMSPEDSSIYLCSVEVSWGGYGYTFGSGTRLTVV.

This clonotype was seen ten or more times. No conserved phenylalanine or tryptophan ends this CDR3, so it is likely a read error. This chain uses TRBV6-2 or TRBV6-3 with TRBJ1-2; D is possibly TRBD1 (5 bases). Germline CDR1 and CDR2: MNHEY and SVGEGT. V was clipped by 2 bases and J by 3 bases, with 10 bases between them. This CDR3 comprises 14 residues. The CDR3: CASSYNPGHYGYTS. The CDR3 region has the DNA TGTGCCAGCAGTTACAATCCGGGGCACTATGGCTACACCTCC.

This clonotype was seen at least ten times. V is TRBV14 and J is TRBJ2-5; 10 bases align to TRBD2. The CDR3 contains 16 residues. Germline lookup yields CDR1 SGHDN and CDR2 FVKESK. The V segment lost 1 base and the J segment 3 bases; nucleotides outside the gene matches: 5. CDR3 in amino acids: CASSQAWTSGEETQYF. CDR3 coding DNA: TGTGCCAGCAGCCAAGCTTGGACTAGCGGTGAAGAGACCCAGTACTTC.

This sequence joins TRBV12-3 or TRBV12-4 and TRBJ1-2; D is unresolved. The CDR3 contains 15 residues. V was pared by 4 bases and J by 2 bases, with 14 bases between. The chain's CDR3 is CASSWVRGSNYGYTF. The CDR3 region has the DNA TGTGCCAGCAGTTGGGTTCGGGGATCAAACTATGGCTACACCTTC.

This clonotype was seen at least ten times. The genes are TRBV6-4 and TRBJ1-1; weak D call: TRBD1 (5 bases). The CDR3 loop spans 17 amino acids. From germline, CDR1 is MRHNA and CDR2 SNTAGT. Trimming stripped 5 bases from V and 1 base from J, with 20 bases between. CDR3 nucleotide sequence: TGTGCCAGCAGTACAGATACGTTGGGGGTCGGGAACACTGAAGCTTTCTTT. Translated, it gives CASSTDTLGVGNTEAFF.

This clonotype was picked up many times. The chain combines TRBV7-9 with TRBJ2-7, with a possible D match to TRBD1 (5 bases). Germline CDR1 reads SEHNR; CDR2 reads FQNEAQ (reference sequence). There are 13 residues in the CDR3. Between the trimmed V and J ends, which lost 4 bases and 6 bases, there was a span of 13 bases. The CDR3: CASSSSGITEQYF. The CDR3 DNA sequence: TGTGCCAGCAGCTCCTCAGGGATTACCGAGCAGTACTTC. The complete variable domain, with remaining parts taken from reference TRBV7-9 and TRBJ2-7, reads DTGVSQNPRHKITKRGQNVTFRCDPISEHNRLYWYRQTLGQGPEFLTYFQNEAQLEKSRLLSDRFSAERPKGSFSTLEIQRTEQGDSAMYLCASSSSGITEQYFGPGTRLTVT.

This chain joins TRBV12-3 or TRBV12-4 and TRBJ2-3; D may be TRBD2 (5 bases). V was cut by 3 bases and J by 6 bases, with 16 bases left in between. CDR3 length: 15 amino acids. The CDR3 sequence is CASSLTPRRGDTQYF. CDR3 bases: TGTGCCAGCAGTTTGACCCCTAGGAGAGGGGATACGCAGTATTTT.

In its sample, this clonotype was seen a few times. The V and J genes are TRBV28 and TRBJ2-1; a weak D match, TRBD1 (6 bases). The CDR3 sequence is 15 residues long. V lost 7 bases, J lost 2 bases, and 15 bases lay in between. The germline gives CDR1 MDHEN, CDR2 SYDVKM. The CDR3 region is CASKVGDTTYNEQFF. The DNA for the CDR3 is TGTGCCAGCAAGGTGGGGGACACCACCTACAATGAGCAGTTCTTC.

This clonotype came up once. The chain links TRBV6-2 or TRBV6-3 to TRBJ1-5; D is uncertain. There are 13 residues in the CDR3. The V gene lost 6 bases and the J gene lost 9 bases, with 15 bases spanning the gap. CDR1 and CDR2 from the germline V gene are MNHEY and SVGEGT. The DNA of the CDR3 is TGTGCCAGCAGAACTAGCCGCTTAGGGCCCCAGCATTTT. It codes for CASRTSRLGPQHF.

This clonotype showed up many times. This sequence joins TRBV27 and TRBJ1-1; no definite D call. Germline loops: CDR1 MNHEY, CDR2 SMNVEV (reference sequence). The CDR3 contains 13 residues. Trimming cost V 3 bases and J 1 base, with 6 bases left between them. This CDR3 reads CASSFGGNTEAFF. CDR3 DNA sequence: TGTGCCAGCAGTTTTGGAGGGAACACTGAAGCTTTCTTT.

This clonotype appeared many times. The rearrangement uses TRBV6-1 and TRBJ2-7, with D possibly matching TRBD1 (5 bases). The CDR3 is 12 residues long. The germline V and J ends were trimmed by 6 bases and 4 bases, with 10 bases remaining between them. The germline gives CDR1 MNHNS, CDR2 SASEGT. The CDR3 is CASRDMRYEQYF. The DNA of the CDR3 is TGTGCCAGCAGGGACATGAGATACGAGCAGTACTTC.

The chain recombines TRBV6-5 with TRBJ1-1; TRBD1 aligns across 7 bases. CDR1 is MNHEY, CDR2 SVGAGI, per germline. V gave up 5 bases and J gave up 0 bases; unmatched junction bases: 9. The CDR3 totals 16 residues. The DNA of the CDR3 is TGTGCCAGCAGTACCCGACAGGGAGTCATGAACACTGAAGCTTTCTTT. Its translation is CASSTRQGVMNTEAFF.

The CDR3 spells CASGTDNSPLHF. For the CDR3, the DNA is TGTGCCAGTGGGACAGATAATTCACCCCTCCACTTT. V usage is TRBV19 and J usage is TRBJ1-6; 7 bases are a match to TRBD1. The CDR3 covers 12 residues. Germline lookup yields CDR1 LNHDA and CDR2 SQIVND (reference sequence). V trimming: 8 bases; J trimming: 5 bases; junction bases outside the gene matches: 0.

The chain joins TRBV4-3 to TRBJ2-2; D is unclear. Germline assignment: CDR1 LGHNA and CDR2 YSLEER. Trimming shortened V by 8 bases and J by 6 bases, and 19 bases separated the two germline ends. The CDR3 totals 15 residues. The CDR3 loop is CASRTLARGPGELFF. Written as DNA, the CDR3 is TGCGCCAGCCGTACCCTGGCACGCGGCCCCGGGGAGCTGTTTTTT.

This clonotype appeared many times. This could be a read error, since a much larger clone is one nucleotide away. This chain connects TRBV2 to TRBJ2-7; D remains ambiguous. The germline CDR1 and CDR2 sequences are SNHLY and FYNNEI. The CDR3 sequence is 11 residues long. V shed 6 bases and J shed 0 bases, with 3 bases lying between them. This CDR3 reads CASRVSYEQYF. As DNA, the CDR3 is TGTGCCAGCAGGGTCTCCTACGAGCAGTACTTC.

This clonotype has a count of ten or more. The chain links TRBV2 to TRBJ1-3; possibly TRBD1 for D (5 bases). Germline V CDR1 and CDR2: SNHLY, FYNNEI. This CDR3 comprises 14 residues. The germline V and J ends were trimmed by 5 bases and 4 bases, with 12 bases remaining between them. The CDR3 bases are TGTGCCAGCAGTTACCTGGGGCACGGAAACACCATATATTTT. Its protein is CASSYLGHGNTIYF.

This clonotype was counted only a few times. This chain uses TRBV4-2 with TRBJ1-2, with D maybe TRBD1 (6 bases). The CDR3 extends over 17 amino acids. Germline loops: CDR1 LGHNA, CDR2 YNFKEQ. V lost 3 bases to trimming and J lost 0 bases, with 17 bases between them. The CDR3 region has the DNA TGTGCCAGCAGCCAGGATCCGGACAGTGACGCTAACTATGGCTACACCTTC. This codes for CASSQDPDSDANYGYTF.